The following is a T cell receptor beta chain sequence with its context. Its antigen is undetermined. The sample comes from a study of cytomegalovirus exposure and HLA in healthy donors. On the study more broadly: Within an early data release were 85 million or so unique TCRs drawn from HLA-typed donors. Study-level points and caveats: Some 16,000 TCR beta sequences were associated with HLA alleles at 0.05 false discovery rate in a later analysis. Three chains tied to CMV proved CMV antigen-specific in vitro.

Looked up from germline, CDR1 is SGDLS and CDR2 is YYNGEE. The V end was cut by 0 bases, the J end by 2 bases, with 12 bases between. There are 15 residues in the CDR3. PCR employed 60 Vbeta and 13 Jbeta primers. Assay: immunoSEQ multiplex PCR; the TCRdb copy retains only in-frame clones and omits some. The sample lists about 200,000 clones, around 84% occurring once. This chain connects TRBV9 to TRBJ2-7; possible D gene TRBD1, 6 bases. This receptor was identified in a man aged 40-55 years in good health and CMV-seropositive. Sample: PBMCs. CDR3 sequence (DNA): TGTGCCAGCAGCGTAGGTGGGGACACAGCCTACGAGCAGTACTTC. Its protein product is CASSVGGDTAYEQYF.